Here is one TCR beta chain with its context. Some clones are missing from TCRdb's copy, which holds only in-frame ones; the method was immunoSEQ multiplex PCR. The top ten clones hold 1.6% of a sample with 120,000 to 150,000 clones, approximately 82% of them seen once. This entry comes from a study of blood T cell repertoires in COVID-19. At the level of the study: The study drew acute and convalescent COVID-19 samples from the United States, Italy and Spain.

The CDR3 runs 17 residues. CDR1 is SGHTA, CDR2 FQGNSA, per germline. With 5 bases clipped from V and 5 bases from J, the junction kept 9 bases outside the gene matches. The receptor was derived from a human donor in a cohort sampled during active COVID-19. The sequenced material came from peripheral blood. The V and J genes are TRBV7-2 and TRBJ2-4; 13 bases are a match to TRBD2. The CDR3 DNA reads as TGTGCCAGCAGCCAGACTAGCGGGAGGATGATGGAAAACATTCAGTACTTC. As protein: CASSQTSGRMMENIQYF.